This entry describes one T cell receptor beta chain. The antigen remains unidentified. This sample was taken from a study of blood T cells in healthy people across ages. The study's findings and limits: Investigators treated diversity estimates from one million T cells as underestimates. The study found more naive CD4+ cells and higher diversity in long-lived than aged donors.

Trimming removed 5 bases from V and 5 bases from J, with 12 bases in between. CDR3 size: 13 residues. The authors ran a second PCR of 7 to 11 cycles using a sample-barcoded 5' primer and a J-beta primer mix. TCRdb called the 5' RACE reads again in MiXCR, with one record for every CDR3 protein. This sample yields 870,000 or so distinct CDR3 sequences, of which roughly 26% are seen a single time; approximately 15% belongs to the top ten. This receptor was obtained from a woman over 75 in good health. The chain is built from TRBV12-3 or TRBV12-4 and TRBJ1-2, with no clear D. The sample was blood. The CDR3 nucleotides are TGTGCCAGCAGTCCGATAGGGATATATGGCTACACCTTC. Residues: CASSPIGIYGYTF.